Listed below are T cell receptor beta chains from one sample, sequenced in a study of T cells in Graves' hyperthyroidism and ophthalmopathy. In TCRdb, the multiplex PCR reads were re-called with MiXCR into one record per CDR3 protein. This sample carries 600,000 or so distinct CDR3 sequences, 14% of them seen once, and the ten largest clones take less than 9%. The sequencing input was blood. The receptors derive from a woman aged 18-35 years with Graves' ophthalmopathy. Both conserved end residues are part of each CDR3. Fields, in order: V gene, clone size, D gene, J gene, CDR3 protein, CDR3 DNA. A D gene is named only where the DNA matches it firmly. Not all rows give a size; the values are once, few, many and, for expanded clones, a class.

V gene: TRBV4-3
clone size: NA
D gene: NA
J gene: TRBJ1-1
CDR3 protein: CASSQGTRAWTEAFF
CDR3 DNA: TGCGCCAGCAGCCAAGGGACTCGGGCATGGACTGAAGCTTTCTTT

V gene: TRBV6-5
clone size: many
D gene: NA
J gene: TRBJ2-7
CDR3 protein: CASSYGRVLYEQYF
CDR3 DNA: TGTGCCAGCAGTTACGGGCGGGTCCTCTACGAGCAGTACTTC

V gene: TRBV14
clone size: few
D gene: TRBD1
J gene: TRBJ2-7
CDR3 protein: CASSRFDREKNEQYF
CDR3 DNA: TGTGCCAGCAGCCGGTTCGACAGGGAAAAGAACGAGCAGTACTTC

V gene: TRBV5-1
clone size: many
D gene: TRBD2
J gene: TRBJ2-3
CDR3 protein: CASSPTSGWLFTDTQYF
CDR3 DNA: TGCGCCAGCAGCCCAACTAGCGGCTGGCTCTTCACAGATACGCAGTATTTT

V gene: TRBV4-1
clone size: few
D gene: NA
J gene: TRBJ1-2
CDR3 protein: CASSQGVQGRGGYTF
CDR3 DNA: TGCGCCAGCAGCCAAGGGGTCCAGGGGAGAGGGGGCTACACCTTC

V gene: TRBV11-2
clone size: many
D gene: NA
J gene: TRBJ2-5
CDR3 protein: CASSSPDSHLRYF
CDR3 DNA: TGTGCCAGCAGCTCCCCTGACAGTCACCTCCGGTACTTC

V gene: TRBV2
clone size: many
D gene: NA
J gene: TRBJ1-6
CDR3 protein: CASSEGAGPEGSSPLHF
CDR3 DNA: TGTGCCAGCAGTGAAGGCGCAGGACCGGAAGGTAGTTCACCCCTCCACTTT

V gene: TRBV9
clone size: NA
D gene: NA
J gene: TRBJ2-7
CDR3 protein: CASSGWTAGEQYF
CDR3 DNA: TGTGCCAGCAGCGGCTGGACGGCGGGGGAGCAGTACTTC

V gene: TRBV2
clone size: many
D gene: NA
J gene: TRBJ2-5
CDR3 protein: CASRGGILETQYF
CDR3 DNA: TGTGCCAGCAGGGGCGGGATTTTGGAGACCCAGTACTTC

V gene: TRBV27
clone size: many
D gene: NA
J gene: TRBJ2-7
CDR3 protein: CASSSRPGVRNEQYF
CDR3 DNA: TGTGCCAGCAGTTCCCGCCCGGGAGTGCGGAACGAGCAGTACTTC

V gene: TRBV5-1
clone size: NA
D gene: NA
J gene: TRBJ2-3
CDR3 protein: CASSLGRTTDTQYF
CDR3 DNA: TGCGCCAGCAGCTTGGGCAGGACCACAGATACGCAGTATTTT

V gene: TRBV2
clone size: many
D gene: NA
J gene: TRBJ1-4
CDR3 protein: CASSEPTGVNEKLFF
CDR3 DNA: TGTGCCAGCAGTGAACCTACCGGAGTTAATGAAAAACTGTTTTTT

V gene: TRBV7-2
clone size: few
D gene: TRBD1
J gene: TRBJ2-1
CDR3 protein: CASSFPTGGNEQFF
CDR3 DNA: TGTGCCAGCAGCTTTCCCACAGGGGGAAATGAGCAGTTCTTC

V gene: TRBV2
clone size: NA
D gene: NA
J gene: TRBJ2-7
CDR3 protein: CASAEPGQLSYEQYF
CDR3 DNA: TGTGCCAGCGCCGAACCGGGCCAGTTATCCTACGAGCAGTACTTC

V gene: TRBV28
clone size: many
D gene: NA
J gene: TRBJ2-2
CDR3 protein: CASSFPTRGQQNTGELFF
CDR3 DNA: TGTGCCAGCAGTTTTCCCACCAGAGGACAGCAGAACACCGGGGAGCTGTTTTTT

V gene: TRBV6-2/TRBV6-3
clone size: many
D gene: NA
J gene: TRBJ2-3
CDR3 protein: CASSYSFRTERTDTQYF
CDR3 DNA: TGTGCCAGCAGTTACTCTTTCAGGACGGAGCGTACAGATACGCAGTATTTT

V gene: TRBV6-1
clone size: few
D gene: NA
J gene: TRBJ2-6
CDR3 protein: CASSSGQAISGANVLTF
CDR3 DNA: TGTGCCAGCAGTTCGGGGCAGGCAATCTCTGGGGCCAACGTCCTGACTTTC

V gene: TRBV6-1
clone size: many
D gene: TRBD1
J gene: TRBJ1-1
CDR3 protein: CATQRQGDTEAFF
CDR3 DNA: TGTGCCACCCAAAGACAGGGTGACACTGAAGCTTTCTTT

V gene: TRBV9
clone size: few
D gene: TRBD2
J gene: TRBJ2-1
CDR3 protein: CASSGGLGLHNEQFF
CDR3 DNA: TGTGCCAGCAGCGGGGGACTAGGGCTACACAATGAGCAGTTCTTC

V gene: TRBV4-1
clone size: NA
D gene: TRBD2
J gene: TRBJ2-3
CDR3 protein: CASSQGGGADTQYF
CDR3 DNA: TGCGCCAGCAGCCAAGGGGGAGGGGCAGATACGCAGTATTTT

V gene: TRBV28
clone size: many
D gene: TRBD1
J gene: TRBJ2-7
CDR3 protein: CASSRDRSFYEQYF
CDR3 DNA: TGTGCCAGCAGTCGGGACAGGTCCTTCTACGAGCAGTACTTC

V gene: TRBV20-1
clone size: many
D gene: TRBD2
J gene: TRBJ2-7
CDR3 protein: CSAHPSGRSYEQYF
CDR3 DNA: TGCAGTGCCCACCCTAGCGGACGCTCCTACGAGCAGTACTTC

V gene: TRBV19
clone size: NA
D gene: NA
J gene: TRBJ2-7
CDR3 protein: CASSTRGGFPRDEQYF
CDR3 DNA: TGTGCCAGTAGTACTAGGGGCGGCTTTCCAAGGGACGAGCAGTACTTC

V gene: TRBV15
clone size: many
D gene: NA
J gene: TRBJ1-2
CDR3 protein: CATSRGQERFGYTF
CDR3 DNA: TGTGCCACCAGCAGAGGACAGGAAAGGTTTGGCTACACCTTC

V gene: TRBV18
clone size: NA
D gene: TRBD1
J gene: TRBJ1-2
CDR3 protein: CASSPRTGGDGYTF
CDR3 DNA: TGTGCCAGCTCACCCAGGACAGGGGGCGATGGCTACACCTTC

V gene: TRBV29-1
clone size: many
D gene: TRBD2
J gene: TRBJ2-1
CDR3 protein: CSVPRTSGRGNEQFF
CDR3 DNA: TGCAGCGTACCCCGGACTAGCGGGAGGGGCAATGAGCAGTTCTTC

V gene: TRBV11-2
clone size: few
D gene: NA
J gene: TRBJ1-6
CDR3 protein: CASTTQESPLHF
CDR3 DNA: TGTGCCAGCACCACCCAGGAATCACCCCTCCACTTT

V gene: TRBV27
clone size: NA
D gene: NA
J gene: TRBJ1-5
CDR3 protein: CASSHRVNQPQHF
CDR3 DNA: TGTGCCAGCAGTCACAGGGTAAATCAGCCCCAGCATTTT

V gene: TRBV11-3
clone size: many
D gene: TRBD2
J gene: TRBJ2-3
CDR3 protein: CASSFRLAGSTDTQYF
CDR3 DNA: TGTGCCAGCAGCTTTAGACTAGCGGGCAGCACAGATACGCAGTATTTT

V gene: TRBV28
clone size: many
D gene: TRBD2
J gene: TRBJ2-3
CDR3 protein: CASSKLAGITDTQYF
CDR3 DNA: TGTGCCAGCAGTAAACTAGCGGGGATCACAGATACGCAGTATTTT

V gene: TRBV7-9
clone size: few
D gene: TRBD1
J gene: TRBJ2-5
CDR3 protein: CASSSGGDRGVGETQYF
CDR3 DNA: TGTGCCAGCAGCTCAGGGGGTGACAGAGGAGTGGGGGAGACCCAGTACTTC